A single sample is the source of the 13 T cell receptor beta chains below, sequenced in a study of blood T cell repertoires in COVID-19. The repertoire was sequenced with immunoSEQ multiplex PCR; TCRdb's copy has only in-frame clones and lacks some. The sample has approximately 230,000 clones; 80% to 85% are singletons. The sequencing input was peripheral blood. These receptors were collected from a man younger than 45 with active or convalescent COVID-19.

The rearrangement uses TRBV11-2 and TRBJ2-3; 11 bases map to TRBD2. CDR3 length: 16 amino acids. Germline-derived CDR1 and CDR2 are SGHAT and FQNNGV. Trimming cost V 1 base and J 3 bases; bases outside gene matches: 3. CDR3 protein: CASSLGASGGTDTQYF. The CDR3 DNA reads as TGTGCCAGCAGCTTAGGGGCTAGCGGGGGGACAGATACGCAGTATTTT.

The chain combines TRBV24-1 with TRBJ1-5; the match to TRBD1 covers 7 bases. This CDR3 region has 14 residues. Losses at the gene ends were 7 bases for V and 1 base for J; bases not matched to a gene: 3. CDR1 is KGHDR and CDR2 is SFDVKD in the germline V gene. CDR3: CATSKGQSNQPQHF. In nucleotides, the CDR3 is TGTGCCACCAGCAAGGGACAGAGCAATCAGCCCCAGCATTTT.

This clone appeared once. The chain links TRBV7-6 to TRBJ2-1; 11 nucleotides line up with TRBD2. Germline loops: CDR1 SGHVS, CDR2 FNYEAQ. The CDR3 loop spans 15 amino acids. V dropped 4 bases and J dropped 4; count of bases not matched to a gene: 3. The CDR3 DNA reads TGTGCCAGCAGCTCAACTAGCGGGGGATACAATGAGCAGTTCTTC. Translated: CASSSTSGGYNEQFF.

CDR3 loop: CASRIGGPSNSPLHF. In DNA form, the CDR3 reads TGCGCCAGCAGAATTGGAGGCCCTTCTAATTCACCCCTCCACTTT. V gene TRBV5-1 combines with J gene TRBJ1-6; no firm D call. Per germline, CDR1 SGHRS and CDR2 YFSETQ. V dropped 5 bases and J dropped 6 bases, with 15 bases sitting between them. There are 15 residues in the CDR3.

The CDR3 spells CASSFRGGRPLSYEQYF. Written as DNA, the CDR3 is TGTGCCAGCAGTTTCAGGGGCGGGAGGCCACTTTCCTACGAGCAGTACTTC. J is TRBJ2-7 and V is TRBV28; 8 bases are a match to TRBD2. The CDR3 sequence is 17 residues long. The J segment lost 1 base and the V segment lost 3 bases, leaving 11 bases of the junction unmatched. Looked up from germline, CDR1 is MDHEN and CDR2 is SYDVKM.

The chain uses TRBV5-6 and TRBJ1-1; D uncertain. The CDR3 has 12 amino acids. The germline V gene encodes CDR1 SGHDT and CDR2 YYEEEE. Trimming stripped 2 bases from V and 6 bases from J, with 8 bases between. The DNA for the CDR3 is TGTGCCAGCAGCTTCGACTATTCTGAAGCTTTCTTT. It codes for CASSFDYSEAFF.

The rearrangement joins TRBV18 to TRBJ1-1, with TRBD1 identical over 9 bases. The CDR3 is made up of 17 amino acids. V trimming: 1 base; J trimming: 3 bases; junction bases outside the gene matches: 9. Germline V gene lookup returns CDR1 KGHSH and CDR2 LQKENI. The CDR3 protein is CASSPRGQGSGYTEAFF. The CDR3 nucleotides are TGTGCCAGCTCACCACGCGGACAGGGGAGCGGGTACACTGAAGCTTTCTTT. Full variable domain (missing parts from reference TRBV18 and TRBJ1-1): NAGVMQNPRHLVRRRGQEARLRCSPMKGHSHVYWYRQLPEEGLKFMVYLQKENIIDESGMPKERFSAEFPKEGPSILRIQQVVRGDSAAYFCASSPRGQGSGYTEAFFGQGTRLTVV.

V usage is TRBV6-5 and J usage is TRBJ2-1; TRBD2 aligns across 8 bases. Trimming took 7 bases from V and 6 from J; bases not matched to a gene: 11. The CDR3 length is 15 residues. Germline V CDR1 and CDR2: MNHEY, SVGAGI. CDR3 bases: TGTGCCAGCACCAAGGGCTGGCGGGGGGTCAATGAGCAGTTCTTC. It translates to CASTKGWRGVNEQFF.

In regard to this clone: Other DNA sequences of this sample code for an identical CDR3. For the CDR3, the DNA is TGTGCCAGCAGCGTAGGAGGGACTAGTCCCTACGAGCAGTACTTC. Protein: CASSVGGTSPYEQYF. The chain carries TRBV9 and TRBJ2-7, with 8 bases lining up with TRBD2. The CDR3 runs 15 residues. CDR1 SGDLS and CDR2 YYNGEE come from the germline V gene. Trimming cost V 0 bases and J 2 bases; bases outside gene matches: 4.

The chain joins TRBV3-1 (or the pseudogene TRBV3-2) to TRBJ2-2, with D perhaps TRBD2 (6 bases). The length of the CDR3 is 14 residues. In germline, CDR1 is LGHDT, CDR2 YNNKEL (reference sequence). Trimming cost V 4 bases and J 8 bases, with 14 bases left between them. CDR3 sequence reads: CASSRDRAGGELFF. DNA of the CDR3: TGTGCCAGCAGCCGTGATCGGGCGGGAGGGGAGCTGTTTTTT.

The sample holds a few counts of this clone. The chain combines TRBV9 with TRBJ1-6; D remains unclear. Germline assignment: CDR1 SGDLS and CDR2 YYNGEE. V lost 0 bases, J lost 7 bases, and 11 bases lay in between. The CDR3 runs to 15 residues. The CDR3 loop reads CASSVGPLGNSPLHF. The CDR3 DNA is TGTGCCAGCAGCGTAGGCCCTCTTGGCAATTCACCCCTCCACTTT.

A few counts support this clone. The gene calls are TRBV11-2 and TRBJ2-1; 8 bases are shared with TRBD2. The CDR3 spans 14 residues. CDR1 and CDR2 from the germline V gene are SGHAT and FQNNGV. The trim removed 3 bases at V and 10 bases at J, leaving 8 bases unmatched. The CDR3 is CASSFTGGREEQFF. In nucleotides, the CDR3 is TGTGCCAGCAGCTTTACGGGAGGGCGGGAGGAGCAGTTCTTC.

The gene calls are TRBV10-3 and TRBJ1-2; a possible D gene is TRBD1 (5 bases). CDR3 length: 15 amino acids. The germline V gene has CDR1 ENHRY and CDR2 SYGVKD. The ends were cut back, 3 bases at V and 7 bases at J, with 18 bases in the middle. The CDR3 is CAISEHGGARSGYTF. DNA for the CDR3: TGTGCCATCAGTGAACACGGAGGGGCGCGGAGTGGCTACACCTTC.